The clone carrying this T cell receptor beta chain has just a few counts. Its target is not known. These data come from a study of blood T cells in healthy people across ages. The CDR3 contains 14 residues. V lost 6 bases and J 0 bases, leaving 12 bases between the germline ends. Germline CDR1 reads LNHDA; CDR2 reads SQIVND (reference sequence). Study conclusions and caveats: TCR beta diversity, measured per million T cells, fell in a roughly linear way with age. Long-lived donors exceeded aged donors in naive CD4+ cells and diversity.

A second PCR, run for about 6 to 11 cycles, used a sample-barcoded 5' primer plus a J-beta primer mix. Using its own MiXCR run on the 5' RACE reads, TCRdb lists one record per CDR3 protein. Here the sample spans around 500,000 distinct CDR3 sequences, around a quarter being singletons. In addition, the sample was reused for a study of T cells of mothers and their children. That source adds: Mothers yielded over 8 million CDR3 reads, children some 2.8 million each. Thymic selection, a shaping force on TCR recombination output, acts similarly in related and unrelated pairs.

Sequenced: blood. The clonotype originates from a boy between 2 and 10 years old in good health. The rearrangement joins TRBV19 to TRBJ2-7; maybe TRBD2 (5 bases). The CDR3 spells CASSGDPLSYEQYF. The DNA for the CDR3 is TGTGCCAGTAGCGGGGATCCACTCTCCTACGAGCAGTACTTC.